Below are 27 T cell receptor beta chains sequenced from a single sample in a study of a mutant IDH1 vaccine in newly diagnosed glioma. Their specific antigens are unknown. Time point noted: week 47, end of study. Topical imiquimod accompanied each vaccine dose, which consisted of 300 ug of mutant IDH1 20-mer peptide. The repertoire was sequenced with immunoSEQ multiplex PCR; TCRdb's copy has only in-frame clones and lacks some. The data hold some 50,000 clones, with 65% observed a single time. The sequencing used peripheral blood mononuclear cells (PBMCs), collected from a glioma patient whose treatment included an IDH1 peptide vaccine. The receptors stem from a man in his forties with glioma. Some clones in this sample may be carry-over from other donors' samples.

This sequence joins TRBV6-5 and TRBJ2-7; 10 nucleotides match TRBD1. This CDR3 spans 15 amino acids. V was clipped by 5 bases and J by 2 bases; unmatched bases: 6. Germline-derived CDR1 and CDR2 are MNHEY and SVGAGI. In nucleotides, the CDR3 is TGTGCCAGCAGTACCTTGACAGGGGGCCCCTACGAGCAGTACTTC. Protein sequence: CASSTLTGGPYEQYF.

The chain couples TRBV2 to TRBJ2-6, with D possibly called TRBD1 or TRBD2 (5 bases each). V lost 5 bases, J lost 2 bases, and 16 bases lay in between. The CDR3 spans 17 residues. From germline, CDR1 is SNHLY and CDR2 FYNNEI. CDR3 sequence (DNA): TGTGCCAGCAGTCGTCAGGGTGTCGGGGCTGGGGCCAACGTCCTGACTTTC. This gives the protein CASSRQGVGAGANVLTF.

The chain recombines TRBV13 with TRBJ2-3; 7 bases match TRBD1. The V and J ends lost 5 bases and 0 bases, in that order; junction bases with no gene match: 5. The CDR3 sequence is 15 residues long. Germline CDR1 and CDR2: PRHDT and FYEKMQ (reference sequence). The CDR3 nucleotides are TGTGCCAGCAGCCCGCCGGGACAGAGCACAGATACGCAGTATTTT. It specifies CASSPPGQSTDTQYF.

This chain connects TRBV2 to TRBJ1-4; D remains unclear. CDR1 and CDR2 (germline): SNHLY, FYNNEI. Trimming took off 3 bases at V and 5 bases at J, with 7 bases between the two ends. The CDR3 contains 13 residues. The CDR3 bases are TGTGCCAGCAGTGAGACCCGGAATGAAAAACTGTTTTTT. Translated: CASSETRNEKLFF. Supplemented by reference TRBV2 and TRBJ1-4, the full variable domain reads EPEVTQTPSHQVTQMGQEVILRCVPISNHLYFYWYRQILGQKVEFLVSFYNNEISEKSEIFDDQFSVERPDGSNFTLKIRSTKLEDSAMYFCASSETRNEKLFFGSGTQLSVL.

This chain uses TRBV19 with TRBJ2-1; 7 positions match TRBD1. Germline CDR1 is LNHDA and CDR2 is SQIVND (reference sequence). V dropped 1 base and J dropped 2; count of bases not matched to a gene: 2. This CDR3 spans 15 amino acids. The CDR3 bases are TGTGCCAGTAGTATAGGACAGGGTCCCTACAATGAGCAGTTCTTC. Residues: CASSIGQGPYNEQFF.

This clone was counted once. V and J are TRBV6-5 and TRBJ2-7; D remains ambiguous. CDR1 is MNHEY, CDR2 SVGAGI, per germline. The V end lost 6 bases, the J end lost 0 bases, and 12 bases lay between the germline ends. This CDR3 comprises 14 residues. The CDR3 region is CASSPLGFSYEQYF. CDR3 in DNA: TGTGCCAGCAGCCCCTTGGGGTTCTCCTACGAGCAGTACTTC.

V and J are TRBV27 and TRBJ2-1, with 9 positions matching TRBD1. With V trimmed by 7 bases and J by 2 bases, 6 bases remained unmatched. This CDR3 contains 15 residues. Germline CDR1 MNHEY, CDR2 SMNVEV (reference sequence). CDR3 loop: CASILTGGAYNEQFF. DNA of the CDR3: TGTGCCAGCATCCTCACAGGGGGCGCCTACAATGAGCAGTTCTTC.

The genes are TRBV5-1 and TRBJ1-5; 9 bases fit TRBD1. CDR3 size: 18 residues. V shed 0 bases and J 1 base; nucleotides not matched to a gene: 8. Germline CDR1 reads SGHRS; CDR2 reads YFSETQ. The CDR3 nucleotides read TGCGCCAGCAGCTTGGACAGGGGGCTTATTAAGAGCAATCAGCCCCAGCATTTT. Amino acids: CASSLDRGLIKSNQPQHF.

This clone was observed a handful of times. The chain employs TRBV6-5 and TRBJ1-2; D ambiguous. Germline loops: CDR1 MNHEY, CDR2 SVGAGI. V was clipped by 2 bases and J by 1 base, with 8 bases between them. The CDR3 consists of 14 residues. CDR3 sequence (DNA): TGTGCCAGCAGTTACGGCGGGGATAACTATGGCTACACCTTC. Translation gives CASSYGGDNYGYTF.

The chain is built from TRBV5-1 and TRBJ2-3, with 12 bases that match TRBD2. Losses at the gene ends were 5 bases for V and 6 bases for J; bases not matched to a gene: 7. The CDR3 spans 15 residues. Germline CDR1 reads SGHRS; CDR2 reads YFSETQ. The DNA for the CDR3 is TGCGCCAGCAGTTACGGACTAGCGGGGTGGGATACGCAGTATTTT. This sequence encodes CASSYGLAGWDTQYF.

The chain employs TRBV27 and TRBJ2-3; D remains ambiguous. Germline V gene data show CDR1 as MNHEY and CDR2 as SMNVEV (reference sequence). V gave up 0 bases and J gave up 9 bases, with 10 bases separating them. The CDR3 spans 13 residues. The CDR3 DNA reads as TGTGCCAGCAGTTTATCTGACCGCCAAACGCAGTATTTT. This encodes CASSLSDRQTQYF.

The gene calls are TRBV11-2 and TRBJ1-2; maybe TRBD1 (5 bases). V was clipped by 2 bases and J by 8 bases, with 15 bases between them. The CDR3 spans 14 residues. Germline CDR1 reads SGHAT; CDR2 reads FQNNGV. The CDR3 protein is CASSLQGGVGGYTF. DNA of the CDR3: TGTGCCAGCAGCTTACAGGGAGGGGTAGGGGGCTACACCTTC.

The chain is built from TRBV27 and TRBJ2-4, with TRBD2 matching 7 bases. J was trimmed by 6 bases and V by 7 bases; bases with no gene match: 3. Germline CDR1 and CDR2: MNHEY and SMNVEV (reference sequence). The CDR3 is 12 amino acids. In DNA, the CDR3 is TGTGCCAGCATGGGACTAACAAACATTCAGTACTTC. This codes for CASMGLTNIQYF.

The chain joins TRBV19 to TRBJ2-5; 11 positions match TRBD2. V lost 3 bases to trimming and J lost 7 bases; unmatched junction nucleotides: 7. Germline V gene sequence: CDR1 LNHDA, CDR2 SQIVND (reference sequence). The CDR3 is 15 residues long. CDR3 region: CASSIWTSGRGTQYF. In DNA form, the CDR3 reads TGTGCCAGTAGTATCTGGACTAGCGGGCGGGGGACCCAGTACTTC. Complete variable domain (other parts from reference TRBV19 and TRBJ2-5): DGGITQSPKYLFRKEGQNVTLSCEQNLNHDAMYWYRQDPGQGLRLIYYSQIVNDFQKGDIAEGYSVSREKKESFPLTVTSAQKNPTAFYLCASSIWTSGRGTQYFGPGTRLLVL.

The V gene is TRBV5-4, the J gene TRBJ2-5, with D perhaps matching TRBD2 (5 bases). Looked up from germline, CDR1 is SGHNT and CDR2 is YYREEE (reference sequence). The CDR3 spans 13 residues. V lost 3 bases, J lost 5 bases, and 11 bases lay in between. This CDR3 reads CASSYPTGETQYF. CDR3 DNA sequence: TGTGCCAGCAGCTACCCGACGGGGGAGACCCAGTACTTC.

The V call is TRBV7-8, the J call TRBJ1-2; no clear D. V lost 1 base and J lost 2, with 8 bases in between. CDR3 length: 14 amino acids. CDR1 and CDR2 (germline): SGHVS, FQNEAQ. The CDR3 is CASSLEFGNYGYTF. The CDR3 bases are TGTGCCAGCAGCTTAGAATTTGGGAACTATGGCTACACCTTC.

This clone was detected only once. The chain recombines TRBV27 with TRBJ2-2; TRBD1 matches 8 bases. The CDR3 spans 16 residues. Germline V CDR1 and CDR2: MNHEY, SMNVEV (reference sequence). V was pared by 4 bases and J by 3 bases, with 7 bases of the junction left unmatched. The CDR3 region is CASSSLDRVHTGELFF. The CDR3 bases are TGTGCCAGCAGTTCCCTGGACAGGGTACACACCGGGGAGCTGTTTTTT.

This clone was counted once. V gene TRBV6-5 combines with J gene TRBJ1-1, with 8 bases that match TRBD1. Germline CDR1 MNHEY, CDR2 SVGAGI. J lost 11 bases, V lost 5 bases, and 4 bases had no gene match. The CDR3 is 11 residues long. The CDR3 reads CASSQGATAFF. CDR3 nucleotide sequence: TGTGCCAGCAGTCAGGGGGCAACGGCTTTCTTT.

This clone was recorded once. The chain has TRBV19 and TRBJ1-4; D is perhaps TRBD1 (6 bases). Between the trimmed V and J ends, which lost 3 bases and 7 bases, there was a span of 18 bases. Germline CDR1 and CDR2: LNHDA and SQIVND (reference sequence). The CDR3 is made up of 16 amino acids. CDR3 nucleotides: TGTGCCAGTAGTATGACCCCCGGGGGCTACGGTGAAAAACTGTTTTTT. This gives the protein CASSMTPGGYGEKLFF.

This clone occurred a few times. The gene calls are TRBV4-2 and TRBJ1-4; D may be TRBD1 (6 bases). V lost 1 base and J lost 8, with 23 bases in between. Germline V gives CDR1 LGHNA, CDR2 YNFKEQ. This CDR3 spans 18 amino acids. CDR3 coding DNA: TGTGCCAGCAGCCAAGCTCTAACTGGGCAGGGGCCCCGAGAAAAACTGTTTTTT. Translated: CASSQALTGQGPREKLFF.

Written as DNA, the CDR3 is TGCGCCAGCAGCTTGGGACAGGGACTATTATACGAGCAGTACTTC. Translating it yields CASSLGQGLLYEQYF. V gene TRBV5-1 combines with J gene TRBJ2-7; D possibly uses TRBD1 or TRBD2 (7 bases each). This CDR3 region has 15 residues. Germline CDR1 reads SGHRS; CDR2 reads YFSETQ. Trimming shortened V by 0 bases and J by 4 bases, and 14 bases separated the two germline ends. Filled out from reference TRBV5-1 and TRBJ2-7, the complete variable domain reads KAGVTQTPRYLIKTRGQQVTLSCSPISGHRSVSWYQQTPGQGLQFLFEYFSETQRNKGNFPGRFSGRQFSNSRSEMNVSTLELGDSALYLCASSLGQGLLYEQYFGPGTRLTVT.

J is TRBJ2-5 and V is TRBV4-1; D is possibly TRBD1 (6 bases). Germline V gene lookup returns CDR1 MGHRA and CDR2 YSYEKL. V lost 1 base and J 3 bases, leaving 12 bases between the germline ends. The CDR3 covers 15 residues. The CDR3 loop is CASSQVSTGKETQYF. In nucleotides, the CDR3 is TGCGCCAGCAGCCAAGTCTCTACAGGGAAAGAGACCCAGTACTTC.

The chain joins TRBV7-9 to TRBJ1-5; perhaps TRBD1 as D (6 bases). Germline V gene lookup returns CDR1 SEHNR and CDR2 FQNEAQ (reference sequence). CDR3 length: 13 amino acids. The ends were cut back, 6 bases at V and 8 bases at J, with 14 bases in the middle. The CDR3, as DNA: TGTGCCAGCAGTCTCGGGGGGCAGGAGCCCCAGCATTTT. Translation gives CASSLGGQEPQHF.

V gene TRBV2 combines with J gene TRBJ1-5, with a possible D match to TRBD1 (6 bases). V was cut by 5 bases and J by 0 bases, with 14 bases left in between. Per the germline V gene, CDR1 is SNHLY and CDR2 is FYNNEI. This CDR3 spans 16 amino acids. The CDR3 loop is CASSWTELYSNQPQHF. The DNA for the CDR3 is TGTGCCAGCAGTTGGACAGAACTTTATAGCAATCAGCCCCAGCATTTT. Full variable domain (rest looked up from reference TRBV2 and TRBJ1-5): EPEVTQTPSHQVTQMGQEVILRCVPISNHLYFYWYRQILGQKVEFLVSFYNNEISEKSEIFDDQFSVERPDGSNFTLKIRSTKLEDSAMYFCASSWTELYSNQPQHFGDGTRLSIL.

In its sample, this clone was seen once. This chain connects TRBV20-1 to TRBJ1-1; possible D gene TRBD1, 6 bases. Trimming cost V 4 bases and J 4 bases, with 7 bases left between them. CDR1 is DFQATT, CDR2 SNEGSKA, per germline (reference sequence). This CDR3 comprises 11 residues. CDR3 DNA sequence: TGCAGTGCTAAGGGGGTCACTGAAGCTTTCTTT. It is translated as CSAKGVTEAFF.

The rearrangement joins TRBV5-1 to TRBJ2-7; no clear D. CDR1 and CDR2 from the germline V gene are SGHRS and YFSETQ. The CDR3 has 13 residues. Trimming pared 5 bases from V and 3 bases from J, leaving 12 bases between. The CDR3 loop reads CASSRRRSYEQYF. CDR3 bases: TGCGCCAGCAGTAGGAGACGGAGCTACGAGCAGTACTTC.

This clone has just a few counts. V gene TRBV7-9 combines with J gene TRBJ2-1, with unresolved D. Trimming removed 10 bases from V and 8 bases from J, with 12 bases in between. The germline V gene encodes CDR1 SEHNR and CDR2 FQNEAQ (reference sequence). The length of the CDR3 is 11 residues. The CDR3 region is CATDPRHEQFF. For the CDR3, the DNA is TGTGCCACCGATCCGAGGCATGAGCAGTTCTTC. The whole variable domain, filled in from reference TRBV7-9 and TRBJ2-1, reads DTGVSQNPRHKITKRGQNVTFRCDPISEHNRLYWYRQTLGQGPEFLTYFQNEAQLEKSRLLSDRFSAERPKGSFSTLEIQRTEQGDSAMYLCATDPRHEQFFGPGTRLTVL.